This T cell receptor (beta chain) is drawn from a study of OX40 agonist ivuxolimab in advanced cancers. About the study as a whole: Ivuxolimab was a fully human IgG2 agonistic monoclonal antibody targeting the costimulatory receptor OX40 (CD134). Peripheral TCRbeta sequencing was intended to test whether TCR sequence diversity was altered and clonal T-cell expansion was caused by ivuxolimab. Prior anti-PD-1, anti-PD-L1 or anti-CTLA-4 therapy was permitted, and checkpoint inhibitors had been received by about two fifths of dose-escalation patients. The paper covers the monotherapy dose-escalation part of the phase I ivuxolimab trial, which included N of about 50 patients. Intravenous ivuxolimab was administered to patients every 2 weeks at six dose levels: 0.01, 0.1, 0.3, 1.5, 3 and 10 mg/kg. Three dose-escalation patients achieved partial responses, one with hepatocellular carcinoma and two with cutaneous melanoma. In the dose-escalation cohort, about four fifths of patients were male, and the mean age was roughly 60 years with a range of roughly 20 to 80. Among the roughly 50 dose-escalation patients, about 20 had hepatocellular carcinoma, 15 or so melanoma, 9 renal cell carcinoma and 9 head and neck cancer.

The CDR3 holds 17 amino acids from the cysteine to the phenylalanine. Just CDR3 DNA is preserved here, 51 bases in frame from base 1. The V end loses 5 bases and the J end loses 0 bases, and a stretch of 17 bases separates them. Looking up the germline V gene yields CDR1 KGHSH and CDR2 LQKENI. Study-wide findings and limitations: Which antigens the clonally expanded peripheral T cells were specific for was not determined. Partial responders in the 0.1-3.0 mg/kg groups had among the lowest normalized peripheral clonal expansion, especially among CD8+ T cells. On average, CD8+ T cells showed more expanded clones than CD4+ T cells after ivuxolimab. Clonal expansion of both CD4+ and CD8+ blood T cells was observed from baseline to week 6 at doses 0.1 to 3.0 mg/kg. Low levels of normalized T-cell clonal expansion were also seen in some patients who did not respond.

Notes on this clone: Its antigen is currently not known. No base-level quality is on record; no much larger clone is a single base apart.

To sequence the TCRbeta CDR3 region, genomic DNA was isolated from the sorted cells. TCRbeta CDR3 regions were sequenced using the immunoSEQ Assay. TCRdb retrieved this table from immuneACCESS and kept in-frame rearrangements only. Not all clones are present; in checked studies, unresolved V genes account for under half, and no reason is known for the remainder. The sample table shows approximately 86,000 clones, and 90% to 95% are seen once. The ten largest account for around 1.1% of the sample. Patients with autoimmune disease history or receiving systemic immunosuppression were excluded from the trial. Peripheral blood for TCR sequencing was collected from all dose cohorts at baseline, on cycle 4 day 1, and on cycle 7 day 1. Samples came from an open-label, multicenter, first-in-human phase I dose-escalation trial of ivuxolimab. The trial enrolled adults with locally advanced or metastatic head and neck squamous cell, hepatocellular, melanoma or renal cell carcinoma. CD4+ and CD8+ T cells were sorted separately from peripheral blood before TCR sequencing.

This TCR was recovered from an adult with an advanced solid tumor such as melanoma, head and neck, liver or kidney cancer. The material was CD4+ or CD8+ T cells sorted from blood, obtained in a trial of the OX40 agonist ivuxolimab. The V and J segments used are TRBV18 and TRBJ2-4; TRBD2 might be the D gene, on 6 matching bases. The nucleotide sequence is TGTGCCAGCTCATCGTCCTTGGGGGGTGTAGCCAAAAACATTCAGTACTTC. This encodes CASSSSLGGVAKNIQYF.